Presented here are 31 T cell receptor beta chains from one specimen sequenced in a study of Ad26.COV2.S vaccination and SARS-CoV-2 variants. This table comes from immunoSEQ multiplex PCR, and its TCRdb copy is limited to in-frame clones, with some not included. The table records about 400,000 clones, 75% to 90% of them present only once. The treatment: about 20 received Ad26.COV2.S at low or high dose, single or two shots; a few received placebo; per-sample allocation not given. Day 63 following the first vaccine or placebo injection was when the samples were taken. Sequenced material: peripheral blood, taken in a trial of Ad26.COV2.S vaccine versus placebo. All receptors come from a person aged 18 to 65 who received the Ad26.COV2.S COVID-19 vaccine or a placebo.

This clone was observed a single time. The J gene is TRBJ2-3, the V gene TRBV29-1, with 10 bases fitting TRBD2. The CDR3 consists of 15 residues. V lost 4 bases, J lost 4 bases, and 8 bases stayed unmatched. Germline CDR1 and CDR2: SQVTM and ANQGSEA. The CDR3 here is CSVGVLAGVSDTQYF. The CDR3 DNA follows: TGCAGCGTTGGGGTCCTAGCGGGAGTGTCAGATACGCAGTATTTT.

The rearrangement uses TRBV28 and TRBJ2-1; 8 bases fit TRBD2. CDR3 size: 15 residues. The ends lost 6 bases at V and 9 bases at J; junction bases unmatched: 13. Germline loops: CDR1 MDHEN, CDR2 SYDVKM. This CDR3 is CASRGGASGFGEQFF. The CDR3 DNA is TGTGCCAGCAGGGGGGGGGCTAGCGGGTTTGGTGAGCAGTTCTTC.

This chain uses TRBV6-4 with TRBJ1-5, with D unresolved. This CDR3 comprises 14 residues. In germline, CDR1 is MRHNA, CDR2 SNTAGT. Trimming removed 4 bases from V and 0 bases from J, with 7 bases in between. CDR3 sequence: CASSGGYSNQPQHF. In nucleotides, the CDR3 is TGTGCCAGCAGTGGGGGTTATAGCAATCAGCCCCAGCATTTT.

With respect to this clone: Germline is not matched at one junction end, which may reflect a read error. This chain connects TRBV5-6 to TRBJ2-1; 8 positions match TRBD2. This CDR3 contains 17 residues. The germline CDR1 and CDR2 sequences are SGHDT and YYEEEE. The CDR3 sequence is CASSLLFTSGSYTEQFF. CDR3 DNA: TGTGCCAGCAGCTTGCTCTTTACTAGCGGTTCCTACACTGAGCAGTTCTTC.

V usage is TRBV3-1 (or the pseudogene TRBV3-2) and J usage is TRBJ2-3, with 9 positions matching TRBD1. The CDR3 loop spans 13 amino acids. The germline V gene has CDR1 LGHDT and CDR2 YNNKEL (reference sequence). With V trimmed by 5 bases and J by 7 bases, 4 bases remained unmatched. The DNA of the CDR3 is TGTGCCAGCAGCACGGGACAGGGCTATACGCAGTATTTT. Translation gives CASSTGQGYTQYF.

The chain is built from TRBV5-1 and TRBJ2-1; D may be TRBD1 (5 bases). This CDR3 comprises 13 residues. Trimming stripped 3 bases from V and 6 bases from J, with 10 bases between. Looked up from germline, CDR1 is SGHRS and CDR2 is YFSETQ. In DNA, the CDR3 is TGCGCCAGCAGCTCCGCAGGGCTCAATGAGCAGTTCTTC. Its protein product is CASSSAGLNEQFF. Filled out from reference TRBV5-1 and TRBJ2-1, the complete variable domain reads KAGVTQTPRYLIKTRGQQVTLSCSPISGHRSVSWYQQTPGQGLQFLFEYFSETQRNKGNFPGRFSGRQFSNSRSEMNVSTLELGDSALYLCASSSAGLNEQFFGPGTRLTVL.

The chain uses TRBV30 and TRBJ2-3, with D possibly matching TRBD1 (6 bases). V dropped 0 bases and J dropped 0 bases, with 16 bases sitting between them. CDR1 GTSNPN and CDR2 SVGIG come from the germline V gene (reference sequence). The CDR3 length is 17 residues. DNA for the CDR3: TGTGCCTGGAGTGTACAGGGTCTGGGGGTGAGCACAGATACGCAGTATTTT. Amino acid sequence: CAWSVQGLGVSTDTQYF.

The chain combines TRBV10-1 with TRBJ2-5; D is unresolved. With 4 bases removed from V and 7 bases from J, the gap between germline ends came to 19 bases. CDR1 WNHNN and CDR2 SYGVQD come from the germline V gene (reference sequence). The CDR3 totals 15 residues. The CDR3 region has the DNA TGCGCCAGCAGTGCCACCGTACAGCCACTCGGGACCCAGTACTTC. Amino acids: CASSATVQPLGTQYF.

The V gene is TRBV28, the J gene TRBJ2-7; D not resolved. V gave up 3 bases and J gave up 1 base, with 10 bases separating them. The CDR3 runs to 14 residues. Per the germline V gene, CDR1 is MDHEN and CDR2 is SYDVKM. In nucleotides, the CDR3 is TGTGCCAGCAGTTTCCCAGGATCATCCTACGAGCAGTACTTC. Translation gives CASSFPGSSYEQYF.

The V and J genes are TRBV2 and TRBJ1-5, with D perhaps matching TRBD1 (5 bases). V lost 3 bases, J lost 7 bases, and 10 bases lay in between. Germline CDR1 reads SNHLY; CDR2 reads FYNNEI. CDR3 length equals 13 residues. CDR3 DNA sequence: TGTGCCAGCAGTGACCGAGGGGACCAGCCCCAGCATTTT. Its protein product is CASSDRGDQPQHF.

Turning to this clone: One junction end does not reproduce the germline sequence, and a read error may be involved. The chain links TRBV7-7 to TRBJ2-1; D gene ambiguous. This CDR3 has 15 residues. CDR1 is SSHAT and CDR2 is FNYEAQ in the germline V gene (reference sequence). CDR3 in DNA: TGTGCTAGCAGCTTAGCACCGGGCCCTTACAATGAGCAGTTCTTC. Translation: CASSLAPGPYNEQFF.

The V and J genes are TRBV7-3 and TRBJ2-3; D might be TRBD2 (5 bases). Germline V gene data show CDR1 as SGHTA and CDR2 as FQGTGA. The V end was cut by 2 bases, the J end by 0 bases, with 9 bases between. The CDR3 length is 15 residues. The CDR3 region is CASSLGRSSTDTQYF. CDR3 DNA sequence: TGTGCCAGCAGCTTAGGGAGATCGAGCACAGATACGCAGTATTTT. The entire variable domain, with the rest obtained from reference TRBV7-3 and TRBJ2-3, is as follows: GAGVSQTPSNKVTEKGKYVELRCDPISGHTALYWYRQSLGQGPEFLIYFQGTGAADDSGLPNDRFFAVRPEGSVSTLKIQRTERGDSAVYLCASSLGRSSTDTQYFGPGTRLTVL.

In DNA, the CDR3 is TGTGCCAGCAAGCCCCGAGCGGGTGAAGCTTTCTTT. Protein sequence: CASKPRAGEAFF. V gene TRBV28 combines with J gene TRBJ1-1; D is uncertain. Trimming left V 7 bases short and J 7 bases short, with 13 bases between. This CDR3 has 12 amino acids. Per germline, CDR1 MDHEN and CDR2 SYDVKM.

In DNA, the CDR3 is TGCGCCAGCAGCTTGGTAGGGAGGCACCAAGAGACCCAGTACTTC. It yields the protein CASSLVGRHQETQYF. V usage is TRBV5-1 and J usage is TRBJ2-5; perhaps TRBD2 as D (6 bases). Germline CDR1 SGHRS, CDR2 YFSETQ. The CDR3 consists of 15 residues. V lost 0 bases and J 0 bases, leaving 9 bases between the germline ends.

CDR3 DNA sequence: TGTGCCAGCAGACCATACACCACAGATACGCAGTATTTT. Its translation is CASRPYTTDTQYF. The chain uses TRBV7-8 and TRBJ2-3; D is unclear. The CDR3 loop spans 13 amino acids. The V end lost 6 bases, the J end lost 2 bases, and 9 bases lay between the germline ends. Germline V CDR1 and CDR2: SGHVS, FQNEAQ.

The genes are TRBV13 and TRBJ2-1; D gene ambiguous. This CDR3 region has 13 residues. Trimming shortened V by 0 bases and J by 7 bases, and 7 bases separated the two germline ends. CDR1 and CDR2 from the germline V gene are PRHDT and FYEKMQ (reference sequence). The CDR3 here is CASSLGHRNEQFF. The CDR3 region has the DNA TGTGCCAGCAGCTTAGGCCATCGAAATGAGCAGTTCTTC.

V and J are TRBV14 and TRBJ2-1; unclear D gene. V was shortened by 2 bases and J by 0 bases, with 17 bases between the two germline ends. The CDR3 totals 18 residues. The germline V gene encodes CDR1 SGHDN and CDR2 FVKESK. The CDR3 here is CASSQPRLKMSSYNEQFF. In DNA, the CDR3 is TGTGCCAGCAGCCAACCCCGACTCAAGATGAGCTCCTACAATGAGCAGTTCTTC.

This clone was detected only a few times. The chain has TRBV27 and TRBJ2-7; TRBD1 aligns across 8 bases. Germline values: CDR1 MNHEY, CDR2 SMNVEV (reference sequence). The trim removed 8 bases at V and 4 bases at J, leaving 7 bases unmatched. The CDR3 is 13 amino acids. DNA for the CDR3: TGTGCCAGCCGGCGGACAGGGCAGTACGAGCAGTACTTC. Its translation is CASRRTGQYEQYF.

The chain recombines TRBV28 with TRBJ2-7, with 13 bases aligning to TRBD2. With 5 bases clipped from V and 6 bases from J, the junction kept 7 bases outside the gene matches. CDR1 is MDHEN and CDR2 is SYDVKM in the germline V gene. This CDR3 comprises 15 residues. CDR3 loop: CASSLPGLAGSEQYF. CDR3 coding DNA: TGTGCCAGCAGTCTCCCGGGACTAGCGGGAAGCGAGCAGTACTTC.

This clone has more than one count but fewer than ten. CDR3 DNA: TGTGCCAGCAGCCTCGAGGGGGATTCCTCCTATAATTCACCCCTCCACTTT. It translates to CASSLEGDSSYNSPLHF. The chain recombines TRBV28 with TRBJ1-6; perhaps TRBD1 as D (6 bases). The CDR3 is 17 amino acids. Germline CDR1 and CDR2: MDHEN and SYDVKM. The ends were cut back, 6 bases at V and 0 bases at J, with 15 bases in the middle.

The chain combines TRBV12-3 or TRBV12-4 with TRBJ1-5; D remains ambiguous. The ends were cut back, 7 bases at V and 0 bases at J, with 7 bases in the middle. This CDR3 has 13 amino acids. The CDR3 loop is CASTSGSNQPQHF. The CDR3 region has the DNA TGTGCCAGCACCTCAGGTAGCAATCAGCCCCAGCATTTT.

This clone was observed once. The chain employs TRBV7-8 and TRBJ1-1; perhaps TRBD1 as D (6 bases). The germline gives CDR1 SGHVS, CDR2 FQNEAQ. This CDR3 spans 15 amino acids. Trimming left V 5 bases short and J 4 bases short, with 17 bases between. The CDR3 protein is CASSPRQAARTEAFF. CDR3 sequence (DNA): TGTGCCAGCAGCCCCCGACAGGCGGCACGCACTGAAGCTTTCTTT.

V usage is TRBV30 and J usage is TRBJ2-2; 7 bases are shared with TRBD2. Trimming cost V 3 bases and J 6 bases; bases outside gene matches: 7. Germline CDR1 is GTSNPN and CDR2 is SVGIG (reference sequence). The CDR3 runs 14 residues. CDR3 in amino acids: CAWSEGAGPGELFF. The CDR3 coding sequence is TGTGCCTGGAGCGAAGGAGCGGGACCCGGGGAGCTGTTTTTT.

The chain has TRBV20-1 and TRBJ1-1; no clear D. Germline CDR1 is DFQATT and CDR2 is SNEGSKA (reference sequence). V dropped 6 bases and J dropped 1 base, with 3 bases sitting between them. This CDR3 is built from 10 residues. The CDR3 DNA is TGCAGTGCGCGGAACACTGAAGCTTTCTTT. Translated, it gives CSARNTEAFF.

The table lists this clone with a few counts. The junction shows a germline mismatch at one end, possibly a read error. The chain's CDR3 is CASSHGPNNIQYF. CDR3 nucleotides: TGTGCCAGCAGCCACGGGCCCAACAACATTCAGTACTTC. The rearrangement links TRBV5-5 to TRBJ2-4; D is unclear. This CDR3 is built from 13 residues. The germline V gene encodes CDR1 SGHKS and CDR2 YYEKEE (reference sequence).

The CDR3 spells CASSYLRGLIYEQFF. The CDR3 DNA follows: TGTGCCAGCAGTTACCTCAGGGGGCTTATATATGAGCAGTTCTTC. J is TRBJ2-1 and V is TRBV6-2 or TRBV6-3; 8 bases align to TRBD1. Germline trimming cut 2 bases from V and 8 bases from J; bases unmatched to any gene: 8. Per the germline V gene, CDR1 is MNHEY and CDR2 is SVGEGT. This CDR3 has 15 amino acids.

The chain links TRBV10-3 to TRBJ2-2; perhaps TRBD1 as D (6 bases). The V gene lost 6 bases and the J gene lost 1 base, with 9 bases spanning the gap. CDR3 length: 14 amino acids. Germline V gene sequence: CDR1 ENHRY, CDR2 SYGVKD. CDR3 region: CAIRKTGNTGELFF. The CDR3, as DNA: TGTGCCATCAGAAAGACAGGGAACACCGGGGAGCTGTTTTTT.

The chain links TRBV5-1 to TRBJ2-1, with 7 bases identical to TRBD2. V shed 5 bases and J 6 bases; nucleotides not matched to a gene: 11. In germline, CDR1 is SGHRS, CDR2 YFSETQ. The CDR3 spans 15 residues. The CDR3 loop is CASRLGLVVGNEQFF. The CDR3 region has the DNA TGCGCCAGCAGACTCGGACTAGTGGTTGGCAATGAGCAGTTCTTC.

The gene calls are TRBV28 and TRBJ2-7; no firm D call. V was shortened by 8 bases and J by 3 bases, with 11 bases between the two germline ends. This CDR3 is 12 amino acids long. Germline CDR1 and CDR2: MDHEN and SYDVKM. The DNA for the CDR3 is TGTGCCAGCGGTGACCTGGACTACGAGCAGTACTTC. It codes for CASGDLDYEQYF.

This clone was recorded a few times. The gene calls are TRBV6-6 and TRBJ2-1; D gene ambiguous. Deletions cut 0 bases from V and 9 bases from J, with 3 bases between. The CDR3 contains 11 residues. Per germline, CDR1 MNHNY and CDR2 SVGAGI (reference sequence). The CDR3 DNA reads TGTGCCAGCAGTTACTCCCTTGAGCAGTTCTTC. It codes for CASSYSLEQFF.

The chain has TRBV6-1 and TRBJ1-1; no clear D gene. Germline loops: CDR1 MNHNS, CDR2 SASEGT. The V gene lost 3 bases and the J gene lost 2 bases, with 7 bases spanning the gap. This CDR3 has 13 amino acids. CDR3: CASSDQTNTEAFF. The CDR3 coding sequence is TGTGCCAGCAGTGACCAAACCAACACTGAAGCTTTCTTT.